This record looks at one T cell receptor beta chain sequence and its context. Its antigen has not been determined. Base qualities are missing; no much larger clone stands one base away. Genomic DNA was extracted from sorted cells for sequencing of the TCRbeta CDR3 region. The immunoSEQ Assay was used to sequence the TCRbeta CDR3 regions. Here the immuneACCESS table is served through TCRdb, limited to in-frame sequences with V and J called. Missing clones are a known gap in these copies; in checked studies unresolved V genes cover under half, and the rest lacks a known reason. The sample table records approximately 84,000 clones; approximately 94% of these occur just once. Of the sample, over 2% falls within the top ten clones. These data belong to a study of OX40 agonist ivuxolimab in advanced cancers. Regarding the complete study: Ivuxolimab was a fully human IgG2 agonistic monoclonal antibody targeting the costimulatory receptor OX40 (CD134). Intravenous ivuxolimab was administered to patients every 2 weeks at six dose levels: 0.01, 0.1, 0.3, 1.5, 3 and 10 mg/kg. Of the approximately 54 dose-escalation patients, hepatocellular carcinoma was present in approximately 20, melanoma in roughly 15, renal cell carcinoma in 9 and head and neck cancer in 9. In the dose-escalation cohort, 82.7% of patients were male, and the mean age was approximately 60 years with a range of roughly 23 to 79. Prior anti-PD-1, anti-PD-L1 or anti-CTLA-4 therapy was permitted, and checkpoint inhibitors had been received by less than 45% of dose-escalation patients. Partial responses occurred in three dose-escalation patients: two with cutaneous melanoma and one with hepatocellular carcinoma. The purpose of peripheral TCRbeta sequencing was to test whether ivuxolimab changed TCR sequence diversity and led to clonal T-cell expansion. The monotherapy dose-escalation portion (N ≈ 50 patients) of the phase I ivuxolimab trial is reported in the paper. Overall study results and their limits: Which antigens the clonally expanded peripheral T cells were specific for was not determined. After ivuxolimab, expanded clones were on average more numerous among CD8+ T cells than among CD4+ T cells. Low levels of normalized T-cell clonal expansion were also seen in some nonresponding patients. At doses of 0.1 to 3.0 mg/kg, clonal expansion of both CD4+ and CD8+ blood T cells was observed from baseline to week 6. In the 0.1-3.0 mg/kg groups, partial responders had among the lowest normalized peripheral clonal expansion, particularly in CD8+ T cells.

Trimming takes 8 bases from V and 8 bases from J, and the germline ends sit 12 bases apart. Including cysteine and phenylalanine, the CDR3 has 11 amino acids. CDR3 DNA is the only sequence kept; it has 33 bases, read in frame from the first base. CDR1 and CDR2, looked up from the germline V gene, are MNHNS and SASEGT. The trial excluded patients who had a history of autoimmune disease or were on systemic immunosuppression. Peripheral blood for TCR sequencing was drawn from every dose cohort at baseline, at cycle 4 day 1 and at cycle 7 day 1. The samples were drawn from a first-in-human, open-label, multicenter phase I dose-escalation trial of ivuxolimab. Adults with locally advanced or metastatic head and neck squamous cell, hepatocellular, melanoma or renal cell carcinoma were enrolled in the trial. Before TCR sequencing, CD4+ T cells and CD8+ T cells were sorted from peripheral blood as separate populations.

The TCR was taken from an adult with an advanced solid tumor such as melanoma, head and neck, liver or kidney cancer. The rearrangement joined TRBV6-1 to TRBJ1-2; TRBD1 is possibly the D segment (5 matching bases). The source was CD4+ or CD8+ T cells sorted from blood, collected in a trial of the OX40 agonist ivuxolimab. Read as DNA, the sequence is TGTGCCAGCGGGCAGGGTCAGGGCTACACCTTC. Translated, it gives CASGQGQGYTF.